This record concerns one TCR beta chain sequence. Assay: immunoSEQ multiplex PCR; the TCRdb copy retains only in-frame clones and omits some. Found here are tens of thousands of clones, 79% of them singletons; the top ten hold 7.5% to 9%. CDR1 is GTSNPN and CDR2 is SVGIG in the germline V gene (reference sequence). This CDR3 contains 14 residues. V lost 3 bases to trimming and J lost 6 bases, with 15 bases between them. This sample's time point: baseline, week 1 (first vaccination visit). Treatment noted: pre-vaccination baseline after standard-of-care therapy. The sample comes from a study of a mutant IDH1 vaccine in newly diagnosed glioma. Overall study: The therapy given earlier, which was standard therapy, consisted of radiotherapy, temozolomide, or both, and most of the patients received both.

The clonotype originates from a man over 45 with glioma. V is TRBV30 and J is TRBJ2-1, with D perhaps matching TRBD1 or TRBD2 (5 bases each). The specimen was PBMCs, collected from a glioma patient treated with radiotherapy, temozolomide or both. The CDR3 DNA follows: TGTGCCTGGAGAGGGACCCGCTATGCCAATGAGCAGTTCTTC. Its protein product is CAWRGTRYANEQFF. Looking up the rest from reference TRBV30 and TRBJ2-1 gives the full variable domain: SQTIHQWPATLVQPVGSPLSLECTVEGTSNPNLYWYRQAAGRGLQLLFYSVGIGQISSEVPQNLSASRPQDRQFILSSKKLLLSDSGFYLCAWRGTRYANEQFFGPGTRLTVL.